Included here is one T cell receptor (beta chain) sequence, with context. What it recognizes is unknown. This sample was included in a study of T cell repertoires in cytomegalovirus infection. Background on the study: Public TCR beta signatures were indicative of both CMV infection and a matching HLA type.

TCRdb re-called the reads through MiXCR, storing one row per CDR3 protein. Of some 940,000 distinct CDR3 sequences listed, roughly 30% are singletons. Trimming took off 0 bases at V and 4 bases at J, with 9 bases between the two ends. The germline V gene encodes CDR1 MNHNY and CDR2 SVGAGI (reference sequence). This CDR3 has 14 residues. Study results and caveats: The cumulative frequency of public TCR beta families distinguished individuals who carried CMV together with the relevant HLA. Clonotype analysis showed dominance of the ex vivo response by HLA-C-restricted CMV-specific TCR beta clonotypes.

The genes are TRBV6-6 and TRBJ1-2; perhaps TRBD1 as D (6 bases). This TCR derives from a human donor in good health (CMV status not recorded). Some clones in this sample may be carry-over from other donors' samples. The sequences come from cultured CD8+ T cells from PBMCs, collected from culture after CMV antigen stimulation. CDR3: CASSYSKGGYGYTF. In DNA, the CDR3 is TGTGCCAGCAGTTACTCGAAAGGGGGCTATGGCTACACCTTC.